This T cell receptor (beta chain) is from a study of technical replicates of blood from a handful of donors. The data were produced by immunoSEQ multiplex PCR, yet TCRdb's version contains in-frame clones alone and is incomplete. The sample consists of about 56,000 clones, nearly 95% of them appearing once. CDR1 SEHNR and CDR2 FQNEAQ come from the germline V gene (reference sequence). This CDR3 contains 13 residues. Deletions cut 2 bases from V and 7 bases from J, with 11 bases between. Sequenced: PBMCs. The V and J genes are TRBV7-9 and TRBJ1-1, with no clear D. The receptor was isolated from a human donor in good health. Some clones in this sample may be carry-over from other donors' samples. CDR3 region: CASSLNLGSEAFF. As DNA, the CDR3 is TGTGCCAGCAGCTTAAATCTGGGGAGTGAAGCTTTCTTT.